Reported below is one T cell receptor beta chain. The CDR3 contains 17 residues. PCR employed 60 Vbeta and 13 Jbeta primers. Sequencing was performed with immunoSEQ multiplex PCR; in TCRdb, only in-frame clones are kept and a portion is missing. The repertoire holds approximately 240,000 clones, with 82% as singletons. These data come from a study of cytomegalovirus exposure and HLA in healthy donors. Sample: PBMCs. The sequence came from a woman aged 40 to 49 in good health and CMV-seropositive. The J gene is TRBJ1-5, the V gene TRBV21-1; the table's D call, TRBD1, has no DNA check behind it. TRBV21-1 is flagged as a pseudogene. The CDR3, as DNA: TGTGCCAGCTATATAACACTCCACAGGGTCCCTAATCAGCCCCAGCATTTT. Encoded protein: CASYITLHRVPNQPQHF.